This T cell receptor (beta chain) was observed in a study of blood T cells in healthy people across ages. Regarding the study as a whole: Diversity of TCR beta per million T cells declined in a roughly linear way with age.

Looked up from germline, CDR1 is DFQATT and CDR2 is SNEGSKA (reference sequence). The CDR3 length is 13 residues. V trimming: 3 bases; J trimming: 11 bases; junction bases outside the gene matches: 12. The donors, aged roughly 6 to 100, were healthy Caucasians from Russia. At least 6 million PBMCs were isolated per sample. A J-beta primer mix and a sample-barcoded 5' primer were used in a second PCR of about 7 to 12 cycles. Each TCR beta cDNA got a 12-nucleotide random molecular identifier. TCRdb itself ran the 5' RACE reads through MiXCR, one entry per CDR3 protein. The data contain around 650,000 distinct CDR3 sequences, about 32% of them singletons. The sample holds many counts of this clonotype. Its antigen is unknown. This may arise from a read error, as a much more abundant clone is one base away.

Sequences were obtained from blood. The clonotype was recovered from a woman aged 80 or over in good health. The chain employs TRBV20-1 and TRBJ2-5, with TRBD1 matching 7 bases. The CDR3 reads CSASSGTANEQYF. For the CDR3, the DNA is TGCAGTGCTAGCTCCGGGACAGCGAATGAGCAGTACTTC.